A single sample is the source of the 27 T cell receptor beta chains below, sequenced in a study of T-cell reconstitution after alpha-beta-depleted transplantation in children. Unique molecular identifiers were incorporated when the TCRbeta library was constructed. Each CDR3 protein gets one entry after TCRdb re-called the PCR reads with MiXCR. The sample lists about 980,000 distinct CDR3 sequences; roughly 29% were seen once. Sequenced material: PBMCs, mostly from graft donor cells, taken 360 days after TCRalphabeta/CD19-depleted stem cell transplant. These receptors originate from a boy in the first two years of life who had a stem cell transplant for SCID, so the T cells may come from the graft donor.

The rearrangement uses TRBV12-3 or TRBV12-4 and TRBJ2-1, with D perhaps TRBD1 (6 bases). The V end lost 5 bases, the J end lost 0 bases, and 11 bases lay between the germline ends. There are 15 residues in the CDR3. The CDR3 here is CASSTGIRSYNEQFF. Written as DNA, the CDR3 is TGTGCCAGCAGTACAGGGATCCGCTCCTACAATGAGCAGTTCTTC.

This clonotype was detected a few times. The chain recombines TRBV20-1 with TRBJ1-2, with 7 bases matching TRBD1. The CDR3 extends over 16 amino acids. Germline loops: CDR1 DFQATT, CDR2 SNEGSKA (reference sequence). V shed 4 bases and J 5 bases; nucleotides not matched to a gene: 16. Written as DNA, the CDR3 is TGCAGTGCTATTCCTCGGGGGGTGAAGGGGGCTTATGGCTACACCTTC. It codes for CSAIPRGVKGAYGYTF.

V gene TRBV10-3 combines with J gene TRBJ2-5; tentatively, D is TRBD2 (6 bases). Germline lookup yields CDR1 ENHRY and CDR2 SYGVKD. Trimming removed 5 bases from V and 1 base from J, with 11 bases in between. The CDR3 is made up of 14 amino acids. CDR3 sequence reads: CAISRPGVQETQYF. The CDR3 DNA is TGTGCCATCAGTCGTCCGGGAGTCCAAGAGACCCAGTACTTC.

A few counts support this clonotype. The gene calls are TRBV12-3 or TRBV12-4 and TRBJ2-2; tentative D call: TRBD1 (5 bases). Trimming left V 8 bases short and J 1 base short, with 11 bases between. The length of the CDR3 is 14 residues. The CDR3 DNA reads as TGTGCCAGCGCAGGGTTCAGGAACACCGGGGAGCTGTTTTTT. Protein sequence: CASAGFRNTGELFF.

The chain is built from TRBV12-3 or TRBV12-4 and TRBJ2-1; 8 bases are shared with TRBD2. V shed 7 bases and J 5 bases; nucleotides not matched to a gene: 10. The CDR3 covers 15 residues. The CDR3 coding sequence is TGTGCCAGCACCCCTTTAGCGGGGAGGGACAATGAGCAGTTCTTC. Translating gives CASTPLAGRDNEQFF.

This clonotype was seen a handful of times. The chain uses TRBV4-2 and TRBJ1-3; D ambiguous. Trimming pared 0 bases from V and 4 bases from J, leaving 13 bases between. Germline V gene sequence: CDR1 LGHNA, CDR2 YNFKEQ. The CDR3 is made up of 16 amino acids. The CDR3 spells CASSQDDSRWGNTIYF. The CDR3 DNA reads TGTGCCAGCAGCCAAGATGACTCCCGGTGGGGAAACACCATATATTTT.

In its sample, this clonotype was seen a few times. The rearrangement uses TRBV12-3 or TRBV12-4 and TRBJ2-1; the match to TRBD2 covers 10 bases. The CDR3 length is 20 residues. V was pared by 3 bases and J by 3 bases, with 17 bases of the junction left unmatched. The CDR3 region has the DNA TGTGCCAGCAGTTTGAGGCTAGCGGGGGCCCAGCCTCTAATCTACAATGAGCAGTTCTTC. Translation: CASSLRLAGAQPLIYNEQFF.

The J gene is TRBJ2-3, the V gene TRBV7-3, with 9 positions matching TRBD2. There are 16 residues in the CDR3. From germline, CDR1 is SGHTA and CDR2 FQGTGA. V lost 2 bases and J lost 4; bases outside the gene matches: 7. DNA of the CDR3: TGTGCCAGCAGCTTACGGGCGGGGGGGCTGGCAGATACGCAGTATTTT. Translating it yields CASSLRAGGLADTQYF.

Only a few counts were recorded for this clonotype. V usage is TRBV10-3 and J usage is TRBJ1-1; D is unresolved. The CDR3 length is 12 residues. The ends were cut back, 7 bases at V and 6 bases at J, with 12 bases in the middle. Germline CDR1 and CDR2: ENHRY and SYGVKD. The CDR3 region is CAIKGNRAEAFF. CDR3 DNA: TGTGCCATCAAAGGGAATCGGGCTGAAGCTTTCTTT.

This clonotype was detected only a few times. The chain is built from TRBV7-2 and TRBJ1-1; D uncertain. The length of the CDR3 is 15 residues. Looked up from germline, CDR1 is SGHTA and CDR2 is FQGNSA. Trimming pared 0 bases from V and 0 bases from J, leaving 8 bases between. The CDR3 spells CASSLAQVMNTEAFF. CDR3 sequence (DNA): TGTGCCAGCAGCTTAGCTCAAGTAATGAACACTGAAGCTTTCTTT. Drawing the rest from reference TRBV7-2 and TRBJ1-1, the complete variable domain is GAGVSQSPSNKVTEKGKDVELRCDPISGHTALYWYRQSLGQGLEFLIYFQGNSAPDKSGLPSDRFSAERTGGSVSTLTIQRTQQEDSAVYLCASSLAQVMNTEAFFGQGTRLTVV.

This clonotype was seen more than once but under ten times. J is TRBJ2-5 and V is TRBV7-2; TRBD1 matches at 7 bases. V lost 5 bases, J lost 1 base, and 4 bases stayed unmatched. This CDR3 region has 14 residues. Germline V gene data show CDR1 as SGHTA and CDR2 as FQGNSA. The CDR3 bases are TGTGCCAGCAGCGCAAGGGGGCTCCAAGAGACCCAGTACTTC. Amino acids: CASSARGLQETQYF.

This clonotype was picked up a small number of times. This chain connects TRBV7-2 to TRBJ2-1; the D is unclear. In germline, CDR1 is SGHTA, CDR2 FQGNSA. V lost 4 bases and J 0 bases, leaving 16 bases between the germline ends. This CDR3 contains 17 residues. Here the CDR3 DNA reads TGTGCCAGCAGCTCAACCTTACGGTTCAGCTCCTACAATGAGCAGTTCTTC. It is translated as CASSSTLRFSSYNEQFF.

This clonotype was counted only a few times. The gene calls are TRBV29-1 and TRBJ2-5; 9 bases map to TRBD1. In germline, CDR1 is SQVTM, CDR2 ANQGSEA. V dropped 6 bases and J dropped 2; count of bases not matched to a gene: 7. The CDR3 sequence is 14 residues long. In DNA form, the CDR3 reads TGCAGCGTCTGGGGACAGGGTAGACAAGAGACCCAGTACTTC. It codes for CSVWGQGRQETQYF.

This clonotype was observed at least ten times. V is TRBV12-3 or TRBV12-4 and J is TRBJ2-7; tentative D call: TRBD2 (5 bases). The CDR3 consists of 13 residues. V lost 7 bases and J 0 bases, leaving 10 bases between the germline ends. CDR3 protein: CASNAGYSYEQYF. CDR3 coding DNA: TGTGCCAGCAACGCGGGTTACTCCTACGAGCAGTACTTC.

This clonotype was seen a handful of times. The gene calls are TRBV6-2 or TRBV6-3 and TRBJ2-1; D is perhaps TRBD1 or TRBD2 (5 bases each). V gave up 5 bases and J gave up 2 bases, with 28 bases separating them. The CDR3 is 20 residues long. The V gene's germline CDR1 is MNHEY and CDR2 SVGEGT. The CDR3: CASSPSGRYASQGTYNEQFF. The DNA for the CDR3 is TGTGCCAGCAGTCCCTCGGGACGTTACGCCTCGCAGGGAACCTACAATGAGCAGTTCTTC.

There are a few counts of this clonotype. CDR3 residues: CASSALRQGVQETQYF. The CDR3 coding sequence is TGTGCCAGCAGCGCTCTCCGACAGGGAGTCCAAGAGACCCAGTACTTC. The chain carries TRBV9 and TRBJ2-5; 7 nucleotides match TRBD1. V lost 3 bases and J lost 1; bases outside the gene matches: 9. CDR3 length: 16 residues. Germline CDR1 SGDLS, CDR2 YYNGEE.

This chain links TRBV5-1 with TRBJ2-3; 7 bases align to TRBD2. Germline V CDR1 and CDR2: SGHRS, YFSETQ. After removal of 0 bases from V and 5 bases from J, the junction contained 9 bases not matched to a gene. The CDR3 sequence is 16 residues long. The CDR3 DNA sequence: TGCGCCAGCAGCTTGGCGGGGGGATCAATTCAAGATACGCAGTATTTT. Its protein is CASSLAGGSIQDTQYF. The full variable domain, with the rest looked up from reference TRBV5-1 and TRBJ2-3, is KAGVTQTPRYLIKTRGQQVTLSCSPISGHRSVSWYQQTPGQGLQFLFEYFSETQRNKGNFPGRFSGRQFSNSRSEMNVSTLELGDSALYLCASSLAGGSIQDTQYFGPGTRLTVL.

This clonotype was seen only a few times. The rearrangement links TRBV20-1 to TRBJ2-4; D not resolved. Looked up from germline, CDR1 is DFQATT and CDR2 is SNEGSKA (reference sequence). Trimming cost V 3 bases and J 0 bases, with 9 bases left between them. The length of the CDR3 is 14 residues. As DNA, the CDR3 is TGCAGTGCTAGTCCCAGTCCAGCCAAAAACATTCAGTACTTC. It yields the protein CSASPSPAKNIQYF.

In this sample, this clonotype turned up a few times. The chain employs TRBV12-5 and TRBJ2-3; 8 positions match TRBD1. This CDR3 has 18 residues. Germline V gene data show CDR1 as LGHNT and CDR2 as FRNRAP. The V and J ends lost 0 bases and 0 bases, in that order; junction bases with no gene match: 8. CDR3 protein: CASGLVPPNRGSTDTQYF. The CDR3 DNA reads TGTGCTAGTGGTTTGGTACCCCCGAACAGGGGGAGCACAGATACGCAGTATTTT.

This clonotype was found a few times. The genes are TRBV4-2 and TRBJ1-1; the D is unclear. Germline CDR1 reads LGHNA; CDR2 reads YNFKEQ. This CDR3 spans 16 amino acids. V dropped 1 base and J dropped 4 bases, with 16 bases sitting between them. As DNA, the CDR3 is TGTGCCAGCAGCCAAGGGGCCAGAATGTCAGGCACTGAAGCTTTCTTT. Its protein product is CASSQGARMSGTEAFF.

J is TRBJ1-2 and V is TRBV7-2; D remains unclear. V was cut by 1 base and J by 1 base, with 10 bases left in between. Germline-derived CDR1 and CDR2 are SGHTA and FQGNSA. The CDR3 is 15 residues long. The CDR3 DNA reads TGTGCCAGCAGCTTAGAGGTCTGGGGTAACTATGGCTACACCTTC. Translated, it gives CASSLEVWGNYGYTF.

This clonotype has a handful of counts. The chain recombines TRBV27 with TRBJ1-1, with D unresolved. Trimming took 9 bases from V and 0 from J, leaving 11 bases between them. The CDR3 extends over 13 amino acids. CDR1 MNHEY and CDR2 SMNVEV come from the germline V gene (reference sequence). CDR3 in amino acids: CASGGLLNTEAFF. The CDR3 DNA reads as TGTGCCAGTGGAGGTCTACTGAACACTGAAGCTTTCTTT.

This clonotype showed up just a few times. The chain uses TRBV6-2 or TRBV6-3 and TRBJ1-1; the D is unclear. The V gene's germline CDR1 is MNHEY and CDR2 SVGEGT. The V gene lost 3 bases and the J gene lost 11 bases, with 10 bases spanning the gap. This CDR3 comprises 11 residues. DNA of the CDR3: TGTGCCAGCAGTTATCGTGGCGGGGCTTTCTTT. It specifies CASSYRGGAFF.

In its sample, this clonotype was seen a few times. The V gene is TRBV6-2 or TRBV6-3, the J gene TRBJ1-2; D gene unclear. The V end was cut by 2 bases, the J end by 0 bases, with 13 bases between. Germline values: CDR1 MNHEY, CDR2 SVGEGT. The CDR3 consists of 16 residues. CDR3 in amino acids: CASSYRNGLTNYGYTF. In DNA form, the CDR3 reads TGTGCCAGCAGTTACCGGAACGGGCTAACTAACTATGGCTACACCTTC.

This chain joins TRBV20-1 and TRBJ2-2, with 8 positions matching TRBD2. This CDR3 has 17 residues. Germline CDR1 is DFQATT and CDR2 is SNEGSKA (reference sequence). The trim removed 0 bases at V and 0 bases at J, leaving 6 bases unmatched. The CDR3 loop is CSAREPRGAPNTGELFF. The DNA of the CDR3 is TGCAGTGCTAGAGAGCCGCGGGGGGCTCCGAACACCGGGGAGCTGTTTTTT.

In this sample, this clonotype turned up a few times. The chain has TRBV4-3 and TRBJ1-1, with D possibly matching TRBD1 (5 bases). This CDR3 has 15 amino acids. Per the germline V gene, CDR1 is LGHNA and CDR2 is YSLEER. V was cut by 5 bases and J by 1 base, with 14 bases left in between. CDR3 coding DNA: TGCGCCAGCAGCGCTACCGGGACGGCGAACACTGAAGCTTTCTTT. Its protein product is CASSATGTANTEAFF.

The J gene is TRBJ2-2, the V gene TRBV5-1, with D perhaps TRBD1 (6 bases). The germline CDR1 and CDR2 sequences are SGHRS and YFSETQ. The CDR3 covers 14 residues. V was trimmed by 3 bases and J by 5 bases, leaving 11 bases between them. The CDR3 region is CASSSQGTTGELFF. CDR3 bases: TGCGCCAGCAGCTCGCAGGGGACGACCGGGGAGCTGTTTTTT. Full variable domain (remainder filled in from reference TRBV5-1 and TRBJ2-2): KAGVTQTPRYLIKTRGQQVTLSCSPISGHRSVSWYQQTPGQGLQFLFEYFSETQRNKGNFPGRFSGRQFSNSRSEMNVSTLELGDSALYLCASSSQGTTGELFFGEGSRLTVL.